This TCR beta chain originates from a study of cytomegalovirus exposure and HLA in healthy donors. Overall study results and limits: In a later analysis, a missense DCLRE1C variant was linked to TCR beta V- and J-gene trimming. A later analysis reportedly found that, within productive TCRs, an Asian-associated ancestry cluster had fewer N-insertions than the mean observed across the approximately 700 donors. Some TCR beta chains (164 of them) were listed as cytomegalovirus-associated. The authors assumed roughly uniform sequencing depth across donors for presence/absence analyses.

Regarding this clone: What it recognizes is unknown.

PCR was performed using 60 Vbeta and 13 Jbeta primers. Method: immunoSEQ multiplex PCR; TCRdb's copy keeps in-frame clones and lacks some. The table has tens of thousands of clones, 76% seen once. Trimming took off 7 bases at V and 0 bases at J, with 10 bases between the two ends. CDR3 size: 14 residues. The germline gives CDR1 MDHEN, CDR2 SYDVKM. The sequencing sample was made of PBMCs. The chain employs TRBV28 and TRBJ1-5; perhaps TRBD1 as D (5 bases). The clonotype comes from a male donor in good health and CMV-seronegative. CDR3 sequence (DNA): TGTGCCAGCATGGGGCTTTATAGCAATCAGCCCCAGCATTTT. This encodes CASMGLYSNQPQHF. The entire variable domain, with the rest obtained from reference TRBV28 and TRBJ1-5, is as follows: DVKVTQSSRYLVKRTGEKVFLECVQDMDHENMFWYRQDPGLGLRLIYFSYDVKMKEKGDIPEGYSVSREKKERFSLILESASTNQTSMYLCASMGLYSNQPQHFGDGTRLSIL.